The next 12 T cell receptor beta chains were all read from a single sample in a study of blood T cell repertoires in COVID-19. Assay: immunoSEQ multiplex PCR; the TCRdb copy retains only in-frame clones and omits some. The sample lists 95,000 to 110,000 clones, about nine tenths seen once, with less than 1.5% in the top ten. The sequenced sample was peripheral blood. These receptor sequences come from a woman aged 30 to 39 with acute or convalescent COVID-19.

The chain links TRBV28 to TRBJ1-2; 7 nucleotides match TRBD1. The CDR3 totals 16 residues. V dropped 2 bases and J dropped 7; count of bases not matched to a gene: 13. Germline V gene lookup returns CDR1 MDHEN and CDR2 SYDVKM. The CDR3, as DNA: TGTGCCAGCAGTTTACCCACCAAGAGCACAGGGGCTGGCTACACCTTC. This encodes CASSLPTKSTGAGYTF.

The V call is TRBV10-1, the J call TRBJ2-1; D is possibly TRBD2 (6 bases). The CDR3 has 15 residues. Germline V gives CDR1 WNHNN, CDR2 SYGVQD (reference sequence). The V and J ends lost 0 bases and 6 bases respectively, with 12 bases between them. CDR3 residues: CASSESTSLSNEQFF. The CDR3 DNA follows: TGCGCCAGCAGTGAGTCAACTAGCCTGAGCAATGAGCAGTTCTTC.

The chain joins TRBV6-5 to TRBJ2-2; D perhaps matches TRBD2 (6 bases). Per the germline V gene, CDR1 is MNHEY and CDR2 is SVGAGI. The V gene lost 7 bases and the J gene lost 1 base, with 10 bases spanning the gap. The CDR3 covers 14 residues. CDR3 bases: TGTGCCAGCATGGTGGGAGGGAACACCGGGGAGCTGTTTTTT. Residues: CASMVGGNTGELFF.

The chain links TRBV19 to TRBJ1-5; perhaps TRBD1 as D (6 bases). This CDR3 is 15 amino acids long. V lost 3 bases and J lost 2, with 11 bases in between. The germline V gene has CDR1 LNHDA and CDR2 SQIVND (reference sequence). CDR3 sequence (DNA): TGTGCCAGTAGTATTAGCCGACAGGGCAATCAGCCCCAGCATTTT. This codes for CASSISRQGNQPQHF.

This clone came up a few times. The chain joins TRBV2 to TRBJ1-2; 8 nucleotides line up with TRBD1. Germline V CDR1 and CDR2: SNHLY, FYNNEI. CDR3 length: 13 amino acids. The trim removed 8 bases at V and 0 bases at J, leaving 2 bases unmatched. CDR3 nucleotide sequence: TGTGCCAGCGGGACAGGAGCTAACTATGGCTACACCTTC. As protein: CASGTGANYGYTF. Combining the CDR3 with reference TRBV2 and TRBJ1-2 gives the whole variable domain EPEVTQTPSHQVTQMGQEVILRCVPISNHLYFYWYRQILGQKVEFLVSFYNNEISEKSEIFDDQFSVERPDGSNFTLKIRSTKLEDSAMYFCASGTGANYGYTFGSGTRLTVV.

The rearrangement joins TRBV6-5 to TRBJ1-1, with D possibly matching TRBD1 (6 bases). With 7 bases removed from V and 5 bases from J, the gap between germline ends came to 8 bases. The CDR3 covers 11 residues. Per the germline V gene, CDR1 is MNHEY and CDR2 is SVGAGI. Here the CDR3 reads CASTGETEAFF. The DNA of the CDR3 is TGTGCCAGCACAGGGGAGACTGAAGCTTTCTTT.

The chain has TRBV23-1 and TRBJ1-6, with D possibly TRBD1 on 6 matching bases. TRBV23-1 is reported as an ORF; its role is uncertain. Between the trimmed V and J ends, which lost 2 bases and 8 bases, there was a span of 22 bases. CDR3 size: 18 residues. The DNA for the CDR3 is TGCGCCAGCAGTCAACTGACCCCTCTCACAGGGCGGGATTCACCCCTCCACTTT. Translation gives CASSQLTPLTGRDSPLHF.

This chain links TRBV9 with TRBJ1-3; a possible D gene is TRBD1 (5 bases). V shed 1 base and J shed 0 bases, with 8 bases lying between them. This CDR3 comprises 15 residues. Germline V CDR1 and CDR2: SGDLS, YYNGEE. The CDR3: CASSVQGASGNTIYF. The CDR3 coding sequence is TGTGCCAGCAGCGTACAAGGGGCCTCTGGAAACACCATATATTTT.

The V gene is TRBV5-1, the J gene TRBJ1-5, with 8 positions matching TRBD1. J was trimmed by 4 bases and V by 2 bases; bases with no gene match: 5. CDR3 length equals 15 residues. CDR1 and CDR2 from the germline V gene are SGHRS and YFSETQ. CDR3 region: CASSFTGGYNQPQHF. The CDR3 DNA is TGCGCCAGCAGCTTCACAGGGGGATATAATCAGCCCCAGCATTTT.

The genes are TRBV4-1 and TRBJ2-1; 9 bases are a match to TRBD1. CDR3 length: 16 residues. From germline, CDR1 is MGHRA and CDR2 YSYEKL. The V gene end was trimmed by 2 bases and the J gene end by 3 bases; junction bases not matched to a gene: 5. The CDR3 is CASSQFWTGVYNEQFF. The CDR3 DNA reads TGCGCCAGCAGCCAATTTTGGACAGGGGTCTACAATGAGCAGTTCTTC.

The chain recombines TRBV10-3 with TRBJ2-3; 12 bases are shared with TRBD2. Germline V CDR1 and CDR2: ENHRY, SYGVKD. V shed 5 bases, J shed 2 bases, and the junction held 8 bases outside the gene matches. The CDR3 contains 17 residues. CDR3 bases: TGTGCCATCAGTAACCCGACTAGCGGGGGACCCACAGATACGCAGTATTTT. It yields the protein CAISNPTSGGPTDTQYF.

The chain recombines TRBV18 with TRBJ2-5; perhaps TRBD2 as D (5 bases). The CDR3 covers 14 residues. Germline values: CDR1 KGHSH, CDR2 LQKENI. Trimming cost V 1 base and J 3 bases, with 9 bases left between them. CDR3 residues: CASSPRPLEETQYF. The CDR3 region has the DNA TGTGCCAGCTCACCACGACCACTAGAAGAGACCCAGTACTTC.